This T cell receptor beta chain emerged from a study of control samples from healthy donors and cancer patients. Method: immunoSEQ multiplex PCR; TCRdb's copy keeps in-frame clones and lacks some. The sample yields over 85,000 clones, roughly 89% seen once. After removal of 3 bases from V and 6 bases from J, the junction contained 7 bases not matched to a gene. The length of the CDR3 is 16 residues. Germline loops: CDR1 SGHRS, CDR2 YFSETQ. The receptor was derived from a woman aged 50 to 65 with colorectal cancer. The chain joins TRBV5-1 to TRBJ2-5; TRBD2 aligns across 14 bases. The sample comprised PBMCs. The CDR3 spells CASSWGTSGSLQTQYF. The CDR3 DNA reads TGCGCCAGCAGCTGGGGGACTAGCGGGAGCCTGCAGACCCAGTACTTC. The whole variable domain, filled in from reference TRBV5-1 and TRBJ2-5, reads KAGVTQTPRYLIKTRGQQVTLSCSPISGHRSVSWYQQTPGQGLQFLFEYFSETQRNKGNFPGRFSGRQFSNSRSEMNVSTLELGDSALYLCASSWGTSGSLQTQYFGPGTRLLVL.